The sequence of this TCR beta chain was determined in a study of cytomegalovirus exposure and HLA in healthy donors. CDR1 is MNHEY, CDR2 SMNVEV, per germline (reference sequence). The CDR3 consists of 15 residues. The V end lost 6 bases, the J end lost 1 base, and 12 bases lay between the germline ends. Study-wide points: TCR beta V- and J-gene trimming, according to a later analysis, was linked to a missense DCLRE1C variant. Some segments of the V type, notably TRBV6-2 and TRBV6-3, were excluded as indistinguishable. Many donors shared some public TCRs, even though most TCR sequences were rare.

The PCR was carried out with 60 Vbeta primers and 13 Jbeta primers. In the authors' workflow: Unique TCR beta chains totaled roughly 81 million in a later count, with approximately 11 million of them shared. TCRdb keeps only in-frame clones here, not all; method: immunoSEQ multiplex PCR. That table is the source of V, J and clone size, and D and trimming were worked out from the DNA. This table holds 95,000 to 150,000 clones. To note about this clone: Antigen unknown.

The sample was PBMCs. This clonotype was sampled from a man younger than 30 in good health and CMV-seronegative. V is TRBV27 and J is TRBJ2-2; D unclear. CDR3: CASSPQAGNTGELFF. The CDR3 nucleotides are TGTGCCAGCAGCCCCCAGGCAGGGAACACCGGGGAGCTGTTTTTT.